The 22 T cell receptor beta chains below all came from one sample that was sequenced in a study of cytomegalovirus exposure and HLA in healthy donors. TCRdb's copy holds only in-frame clones and misses some; the assay was immunoSEQ multiplex PCR. Of 150,000 to 180,000 clones in the sample, just over 85% are singletons; the top ten hold about 2.2%. Sequencing was performed on PBMCs. The receptors here all came from a human donor in good health.

The V gene is TRBV20-1, the J gene TRBJ2-5, with a weak D call TRBD2 (6 bases). Trimming shortened V by 5 bases and J by 6 bases, and 10 bases separated the two germline ends. In germline, CDR1 is DFQATT, CDR2 SNEGSKA (reference sequence). The CDR3 spans 11 residues. The CDR3 DNA follows: TGCAGTGCTTGGGACTCGAAGACCCAGTACTTC. Amino acid sequence: CSAWDSKTQYF.

CDR3 nucleotide sequence: TGCGCCAGCAGTGGGGGACAGTCCACTGAAGCTTTCTTT. It encodes CASSGGQSTEAFF. The genes are TRBV10-1 and TRBJ1-1; 7 bases are a match to TRBD1. The CDR3 is 13 amino acids. J lost 4 bases, V lost 4 bases, and 3 bases had no gene match. CDR1 and CDR2 (germline): WNHNN, SYGVQD (reference sequence).

The CDR3 here is CASSFIKRASYEQYF. CDR3 coding DNA: TGTGCCAGCAGTTTTATTAAGCGCGCCAGCTACGAGCAGTACTTC. This sequence joins TRBV28 and TRBJ2-7, with no clear D. CDR1 and CDR2 (germline): MDHEN, SYDVKM. Trimming shortened V by 3 bases and J by 3 bases, and 15 bases separated the two germline ends. This CDR3 is 15 amino acids long.

This chain links TRBV7-8 with TRBJ2-5; D possibly corresponds to TRBD2 (5 bases). Trimming stripped 4 bases from V and 4 bases from J, with 10 bases between. CDR1 and CDR2 from the germline V gene are SGHVS and FQNEAQ. CDR3 length: 13 residues. The CDR3 is CASSSSSRETQYF. Here the CDR3 DNA reads TGTGCCAGCAGCTCATCTAGCAGAGAGACCCAGTACTTC.

The chain recombines TRBV29-1 with TRBJ2-3; 9 bases align to TRBD1. The length of the CDR3 is 14 residues. The trim removed 3 bases at V and 9 bases at J, leaving 10 bases unmatched. The germline gives CDR1 SQVTM, CDR2 ANQGSEA. CDR3 DNA: TGCAGCGTTGACGGGGGACAGGGTTTTGTGACGCAGTATTTT. This codes for CSVDGGQGFVTQYF.

The chain uses TRBV29-1 and TRBJ2-3, with 7 positions matching TRBD2. Trimming took 4 bases from V and 4 from J; bases not matched to a gene: 11. The CDR3 length is 15 residues. CDR1 is SQVTM and CDR2 is ANQGSEA in the germline V gene. The CDR3 DNA sequence: TGCAGCGTTGCGGGGGGTGACTTTTCCGCAGATACGCAGTATTTT. Its protein product is CSVAGGDFSADTQYF.

This clone appeared a few times. The chain has TRBV30 and TRBJ1-5, with D possibly TRBD1 on 5 matching bases. The V end lost 4 bases, the J end lost 7 bases, and 20 bases lay between the germline ends. CDR1 GTSNPN and CDR2 SVGIG come from the germline V gene (reference sequence). The CDR3 sequence is 15 residues long. The CDR3 DNA reads TGTGCCTGGAAGGCCAGGCAAGAGGCAGGGCAGCCCCAGCATTTT. It specifies CAWKARQEAGQPQHF.

The V and J genes are TRBV4-1 and TRBJ1-1; TRBD1 might be the D (6 bases). Germline CDR1 MGHRA, CDR2 YSYEKL. The CDR3 contains 15 residues. The V end lost 6 bases, the J end lost 6 bases, and 20 bases lay between the germline ends. The CDR3 DNA reads as TGCGCCAGCAGTCGAGCCGAGGGGAGGGGGTCTGAAGCTTTCTTT. Protein: CASSRAEGRGSEAFF.

The gene calls are TRBV28 and TRBJ2-7, with TRBD2 identical over 7 bases. This CDR3 region has 16 residues. Germline V CDR1 and CDR2: MDHEN, SYDVKM. J gave up 6 bases and V 6 bases, and 17 bases lay outside the gene matches. CDR3 coding DNA: TGTGCCAGCAGGTCCCTTGGCGGGAGCCTAACTAGCGAGCAGTACTTC. As protein: CASRSLGGSLTSEQYF.

The chain combines TRBV19 with TRBJ2-3; tentative D call: TRBD2 (6 bases). V lost 5 bases and J 0 bases, leaving 12 bases between the germline ends. The germline gives CDR1 LNHDA, CDR2 SQIVND (reference sequence). The CDR3 is 15 residues long. CDR3 in DNA: TGTGCCAGTAGTCGGGACTCTTCTAGCACAGATACGCAGTATTTT. Amino acid sequence: CASSRDSSSTDTQYF.

The chain links TRBV5-1 to TRBJ2-5, with 7 bases that match TRBD1. Germline V gene data show CDR1 as SGHRS and CDR2 as YFSETQ. Trimming removed 4 bases from V and 2 bases from J; junction bases left unmatched: 2. The CDR3 sequence is 13 residues long. CDR3 region: CASSVGQQETQYF. DNA for the CDR3: TGCGCCAGCAGCGTGGGACAGCAAGAGACCCAGTACTTC.

The chain has TRBV30 and TRBJ1-1; 10 bases agree with TRBD1. Germline assignment: CDR1 GTSNPN and CDR2 SVGIG (reference sequence). V trimming: 3 bases; J trimming: 3 bases; junction bases outside the gene matches: 1. This CDR3 has 13 amino acids. The CDR3 DNA reads TGTGCCTGGAGGGACAGGGGGGACACTGAAGCTTTCTTT. Translation gives CAWRDRGDTEAFF.

The genes are TRBV11-2 and TRBJ2-7, with D possibly TRBD2 on 6 matching bases. There are 16 residues in the CDR3. In germline, CDR1 is SGHAT, CDR2 FQNNGV. Trimming removed 5 bases at V and 2 bases at J, with 19 bases between. CDR3 residues: CASSPLRRETTYEQYF. CDR3 in DNA: TGTGCCAGCAGCCCCCTAAGGCGGGAAACCACCTACGAGCAGTACTTC.

The CDR3 reads CASSEALGGQSTGELFF. The CDR3 coding sequence is TGTGCCAGCAGTGAAGCCCTCGGGGGACAGTCAACCGGGGAGCTGTTTTTT. This chain connects TRBV6-1 to TRBJ2-2, with a weak D call TRBD1 (7 bases). Germline CDR1 MNHNS, CDR2 SASEGT. The V end was cut by 0 bases, the J end by 5 bases, with 16 bases between. The CDR3 covers 17 residues.

This clone was detected only once. The rearrangement uses TRBV29-1 and TRBJ2-1; D gene uncertain. The CDR3 spans 12 residues. Germline lookup yields CDR1 SQVTM and CDR2 ANQGSEA. The germline V and J ends were trimmed by 4 bases and 4 bases, with 8 bases remaining between them. The CDR3 DNA follows: TGCAGCGTTGCTTCCTATTACAATGAGCAGTTCTTC. Its protein is CSVASYYNEQFF.

This clone was observed a handful of times. This chain uses TRBV13 with TRBJ1-6; 7 nucleotides match TRBD1. Germline lookup yields CDR1 PRHDT and CDR2 FYEKMQ (reference sequence). The CDR3 extends over 18 amino acids. The J segment lost 9 bases and the V segment lost 5 bases, leaving 19 bases of the junction unmatched. The CDR3 is CASSAVGRGAGISSPLHF. CDR3 sequence (DNA): TGTGCCAGCAGCGCAGTCGGCAGGGGGGCAGGGATAAGTTCACCCCTCCACTTT.

This chain joins TRBV18 and TRBJ2-1; no reliable D call. Trimming stripped 3 bases from V and 6 bases from J, with 18 bases between. CDR3 size: 16 residues. The germline V gene encodes CDR1 KGHSH and CDR2 LQKENI. The chain's CDR3 is CASSPVGVKLSNEQFF. CDR3 DNA: TGTGCCAGCTCACCCGTAGGAGTCAAGTTGAGCAATGAGCAGTTCTTC.

The J gene is TRBJ1-1, the V gene TRBV28; 9 bases are a match to TRBD1. Germline CDR1 reads MDHEN; CDR2 reads SYDVKM. V lost 5 bases and J lost 1; bases outside the gene matches: 11. The CDR3 runs to 17 residues. The CDR3, as DNA: TGTGCCAGCAGTCGCGCGGGACAGGGCAGGGCGAACACTGAAGCTTTCTTT. The encoded protein is CASSRAGQGRANTEAFF.

The chain is built from TRBV6-1 and TRBJ1-1; D possibly corresponds to TRBD1 (6 bases). The CDR3 loop spans 14 amino acids. V was trimmed by 4 bases and J by 3 bases, leaving 12 bases between them. Germline values: CDR1 MNHNS, CDR2 SASEGT. This CDR3 reads CASSVGGGYTEAFF. CDR3 sequence (DNA): TGTGCCAGCAGTGTTGGGGGCGGGTACACTGAAGCTTTCTTT.

This chain uses TRBV6-6 with TRBJ1-5; D might be TRBD1 (6 bases). In germline, CDR1 is MNHNY, CDR2 SVGAGI (reference sequence). Between the trimmed V and J ends, which lost 2 bases and 6 bases, there was a span of 14 bases. CDR3 size: 15 residues. Here the CDR3 DNA reads TGTGCCAGCAGTTACACGGCAGGGGATGGTCAGCCCCAGCATTTT. This translates into CASSYTAGDGQPQHF.

The chain is built from TRBV27 and TRBJ1-2, with 8 bases identical to TRBD1. This CDR3 is 15 amino acids long. J gave up 4 bases and V 5 bases, and 9 bases lay outside the gene matches. Germline CDR1 reads MNHEY; CDR2 reads SMNVEV (reference sequence). This CDR3 is CASSPIPGGGYGYTF. In nucleotides, the CDR3 is TGTGCCAGCAGTCCAATCCCAGGGGGCGGCTATGGCTACACCTTC.

V usage is TRBV29-1 and J usage is TRBJ1-1, with D possibly matching TRBD1 (5 bases). This CDR3 contains 11 residues. Trimming removed 4 bases from V and 11 bases from J, with 14 bases in between. CDR1 and CDR2 from the germline V gene are SQVTM and ANQGSEA. CDR3 in DNA: TGCAGCGTTGCGGACGTAGGGGTTGCTTTCTTT. The encoded protein is CSVADVGVAFF.